The clone carrying this TCR beta chain has at least ten counts. No antigen is known for it. This record belongs to a study of regulatory T cells in long-lasting Graves disease. Study as a whole: New Graves' disease cases had less than 3 months of antithyroid drugs. General observations from the study: Persistent Graves' patients showed reduced TCR diversity versus newly diagnosed patients.

Time point denoted: newly diagnosed GD, antithyroid drugs for less than 3 months. Scientists built the TCR library using RNA that was extracted from PBMCs. HTBI primers from iRepertoire and Arm-PCR of CDR3 regions yielded the TCR beta libraries. TCRdb re-analysed the multiplex PCR reads in MiXCR, keeping a single row per CDR3 protein. The table includes 350,000 to 450,000 distinct CDR3 sequences, about 16% detected once. Germline lookup yields CDR1 MDHEN and CDR2 SYDVKM. The CDR3 covers 13 residues. V was trimmed by 1 base and J by 2 bases, leaving 6 bases between them. These data were likewise used in another study, on T cells in Graves' hyperthyroidism and ophthalmopathy. This second report adds: Ophthalmopathy was predicted by the model a median of 6.5 months ahead of onset.

The chain uses TRBV28 and TRBJ2-7; D gene uncertain. The TCR originated in a woman aged 25 to 45 with Graves disease. Material: peripheral blood mononuclear cells (PBMCs), obtained at new diagnosis, from a patient treated with antithyroid drugs. CDR3 protein: CASSLLNPYEQYF. CDR3 coding DNA: TGTGCCAGCAGTTTATTGAACCCCTACGAGCAGTACTTC.